This TCR beta chain was identified in a study of CD4 T cells in relation to SARS-CoV-2 and coronaviruses. Of note for this clone: What it binds is unknown.

The unexposed donors gave CD4+ T cells in about 2011-2018, prior to COVID-19. CD4+ T cells were isolated from the cells after more than nine days of culture. Only in-frame clones appear in the TCRdb table, and some are missing; sequencing was by immunoSEQ multiplex PCR. The table shows about 22,000 clones, with 60% to 80% occurring only once. The junction had 7 bases not matched to a gene; V was cut back by 0 bases and J by 4 bases. The CDR3 has 16 residues. Looked up from germline, CDR1 is SGHRS and CDR2 is YFSETQ. The sequenced material came from CD4+ T cells from PBMCs, cultured in vitro. The rearrangement uses TRBV5-1 and TRBJ2-3; 8 nucleotides agree with TRBD2. The receptor was isolated from a human donor in good health. The DNA of the CDR3 is TGCGCCAGCAGCTTGGACTCAGCGGGAGCGTCAGATACGCAGTATTTT. This encodes CASSLDSAGASDTQYF.